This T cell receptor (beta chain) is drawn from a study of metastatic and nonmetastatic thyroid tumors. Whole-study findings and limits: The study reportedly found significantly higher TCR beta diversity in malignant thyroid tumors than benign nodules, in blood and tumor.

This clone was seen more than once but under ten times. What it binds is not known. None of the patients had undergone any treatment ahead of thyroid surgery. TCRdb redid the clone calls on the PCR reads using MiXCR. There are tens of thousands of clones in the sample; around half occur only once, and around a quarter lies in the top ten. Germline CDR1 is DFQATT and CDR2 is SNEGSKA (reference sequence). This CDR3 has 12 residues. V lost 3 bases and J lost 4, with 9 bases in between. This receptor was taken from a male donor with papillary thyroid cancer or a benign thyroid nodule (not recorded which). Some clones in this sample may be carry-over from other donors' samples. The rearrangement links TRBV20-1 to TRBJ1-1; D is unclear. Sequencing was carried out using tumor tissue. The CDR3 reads CSASAGGTEAFF. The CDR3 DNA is TGCAGTGCTAGCGCGGGCGGCACTGAAGCTTTCTTT.